These 8 T cell receptor beta chains came from one sample sequenced in a study of cytomegalovirus exposure and HLA in healthy donors. 13 Jbeta primers and 60 Vbeta primers were used for the PCR. The repertoire was sequenced with immunoSEQ multiplex PCR; TCRdb's copy has only in-frame clones and lacks some. The data contain nearly 110,000 clones, about 72% of them seen just once; the ten biggest clones take up 2% to 3%. Sequenced: PBMCs. The receptors stem from a man aged 18 to 29 in good health and CMV-seronegative.

The chain carries TRBV6-1 and TRBJ1-2, with a possible D match to TRBD1 (6 bases). The CDR3 extends over 15 amino acids. CDR1 MNHNS and CDR2 SASEGT come from the germline V gene. Between the trimmed V and J ends, which lost 1 base and 2 bases, there was a span of 11 bases. CDR3 in amino acids: CASSEVGGHNYGYTF. The CDR3, as DNA: TGTGCCAGCAGTGAAGTAGGGGGACACAACTATGGCTACACCTTC.

V and J are TRBV7-6 and TRBJ1-5; D is perhaps TRBD1 (6 bases). CDR3 length: 13 residues. Germline V gene data show CDR1 as SGHVS and CDR2 as FNYEAQ. Trimming removed 5 bases at V and 4 bases at J, with 9 bases between. For the CDR3, the DNA is TGTGCCAGCAGCCTCCAGGGGAATCAGCCCCAGCATTTT. Encoded protein: CASSLQGNQPQHF.

J is TRBJ2-7 and V is TRBV29-1; 10 nucleotides align to TRBD1. The junction had 3 bases not matched to a gene; V was cut back by 1 base and J by 3 bases. The CDR3 contains 14 residues. Germline values: CDR1 SQVTM, CDR2 ANQGSEA. The CDR3 reads CSVEVRTGGYEQYF. CDR3 coding DNA: TGCAGCGTTGAAGTCAGGACAGGGGGCTACGAGCAGTACTTC.

The J gene is TRBJ2-1, the V gene TRBV7-2; TRBD2 is a possible D gene (5 bases). Trimming took off 1 base at V and 12 bases at J, with 7 bases between the two ends. CDR1 and CDR2 from the germline V gene are SGHTA and FQGNSA. The CDR3 loop spans 11 amino acids. The CDR3 protein is CASSLGAGQFF. CDR3 bases: TGTGCCAGCAGCTTAGGGGCGGGGCAGTTCTTC.

This clone appeared a few times. This sequence joins TRBV18 and TRBJ2-3, with 10 bases lining up with TRBD2. CDR3 length: 16 amino acids. Germline CDR1 is KGHSH and CDR2 is LQKENI. With V trimmed by 3 bases and J by 2 bases, 5 bases remained unmatched. The CDR3 reads CASSPVAGGHTDTQYF. In DNA form, the CDR3 reads TGTGCCAGCTCACCGGTAGCGGGGGGTCACACAGATACGCAGTATTTT.

The genes are TRBV7-6 and TRBJ2-6; 7 nucleotides align to TRBD1. Germline loops: CDR1 SGHVS, CDR2 FNYEAQ. The CDR3 is 15 residues long. V was pared by 5 bases and J by 2 bases, with 3 bases of the junction left unmatched. CDR3 residues: CASSPDRTGANVLTF. The CDR3 coding sequence is TGTGCCAGCAGCCCGGACAGGACTGGGGCCAACGTCCTGACTTTC.

The rearrangement joins TRBV25-1 to TRBJ2-7, with D perhaps matching TRBD1 (6 bases). CDR3 length: 13 amino acids. V was trimmed by 8 bases and J by 6 bases, leaving 17 bases between them. Germline V gives CDR1 MGHDK, CDR2 SYGVNS. This CDR3 is CASPVRGCSEQYF. In DNA, the CDR3 is TGTGCCAGCCCCGTCAGGGGTTGTAGCGAGCAGTACTTC.

This chain links TRBV30 with TRBJ1-4; D is unclear. V dropped 1 base and J dropped 3 bases, with 9 bases sitting between them. Germline V gene data show CDR1 as GTSNPN and CDR2 as SVGIG (reference sequence). The CDR3 extends over 14 amino acids. The CDR3 nucleotides read TGTGCCTGGAGTGCCCGGACTGCTAATGAAAAACTGTTTTTT. Its translation: CAWSARTANEKLFF.